This TCR beta chain was captured in a study of HIV-infected patients and healthy controls. TCRdb recomputed calls from the 5' RACE reads with MiXCR, one row per CDR3 protein. Of approximately 67,000 distinct CDR3 sequences in the sample, about a sixth were seen once. Specimen: CD4+ T cells from blood. The source is a human donor in good health.

The CDR3 nucleotides read TGTGCCAGCAGCCCACGACAGGGGGCGCGGGAAAAACTGTTTTTT. Encoded protein: CASSPRQGAREKLFF. This chain links TRBV7-9 with TRBJ1-4, with 10 bases lining up with TRBD1. This CDR3 spans 15 amino acids. Germline V gene sequence: CDR1 SEHNR, CDR2 FQNEAQ (reference sequence). V lost 5 bases, J lost 8 bases, and 8 bases stayed unmatched.